The 8 T cell receptor beta chains given below trace back to one sample, sequenced in a study of CD8+CD57+ T cells in acquired aplastic anemia. The study profiled TCR beta VDJ and CDR3 using genomic DNA as template. TCRdb redid the calling of the reads with MiXCR, one entry per CDR3 protein. This sample has around 64,000 distinct CDR3 sequences, with around 50% found just once. The sample consisted of sorted CD4+, CD8+, or CD8+CD57+ T cells (not recorded which) from PBMCs. Receptor source: a human donor in good health, serving as a control.

V is TRBV15 and J is TRBJ1-5; D remains unclear. Germline V CDR1 and CDR2: LNHNV, YYDKDF (reference sequence). Between the trimmed V and J ends, which lost 5 bases and 0 bases, there was a span of 11 bases. CDR3 length: 15 residues. The CDR3 spells CATSLAGYSNQPQHF. CDR3 nucleotides: TGTGCCACCAGCTTGGCCGGGTATAGCAATCAGCCCCAGCATTTT.

This clonotype came up once. The junction shows a germline mismatch at one end, possibly a read error. The V call is TRBV15, the J call TRBJ1-2; the D gene is possibly TRBD1 (5 bases). Germline CDR1 and CDR2: LNHNV and YYDKDF (reference sequence). The CDR3 loop spans 12 amino acids. This CDR3 reads CATRGLFYGYAF. The CDR3 region has the DNA TGTGCCACCAGGGGGCTTTTTTATGGCTACGCCTTC.

By proportion, this clonotype is medium-sized (0.01 to 0.1%). The genes are TRBV24-1 and TRBJ1-2; D is possibly TRBD1 (5 bases). Germline V lookup: CDR1 KGHDR, CDR2 SFDVKD. CDR3 length: 15 residues. V lost 0 bases, J lost 8 bases, and 15 bases lay in between. The CDR3 protein is CATSDLRDPSKGYTF. The CDR3 DNA is TGTGCCACCAGTGATTTGCGGGACCCCTCCAAGGGCTACACCTTC.

This clonotype occurred many times. The rearrangement joins TRBV12-3 or TRBV12-4 to TRBJ2-7, with 7 bases matching TRBD2. Losses at the gene ends were 6 bases for V and 0 bases for J; bases not matched to a gene: 5. The CDR3 consists of 14 residues. CDR3 sequence: CASRQAGSSYEQYF. The CDR3, as DNA: TGTGCCAGCAGACAAGCGGGAAGCTCCTACGAGCAGTACTTC.

This clonotype has ten or more counts. The chain combines TRBV5-1 with TRBJ1-5; D possibly corresponds to TRBD1 (5 bases). Germline V gene sequence: CDR1 SGHRS, CDR2 YFSETQ. The CDR3 contains 15 residues. Trimming left V 2 bases short and J 1 base short, with 10 bases between. CDR3 loop: CASSFNGASNQPQHF. In nucleotides, the CDR3 is TGCGCCAGCAGCTTTAATGGGGCAAGCAATCAGCCCCAGCATTTT.

The chain couples TRBV2 to TRBJ2-7; perhaps TRBD1 as D (6 bases). Germline V gene lookup returns CDR1 SNHLY and CDR2 FYNNEI. This CDR3 has 17 residues. V gave up 7 bases and J gave up 7 bases, with 29 bases separating them. The CDR3 nucleotides are TGTGCCAGCAATTGGGGGCCAGGCAGCTCGAACACCGGGGAGCAGTACTTC. Protein sequence: CASNWGPGSSNTGEQYF.

The chain carries TRBV11-2 and TRBJ2-3; the match to TRBD1 covers 8 bases. Germline-derived CDR1 and CDR2 are SGHAT and FQNNGV. CDR3 length equals 15 residues. The ends lost 5 bases at V and 0 bases at J; junction bases unmatched: 4. The CDR3: CASSRRTGSTDTQYF. CDR3 coding DNA: TGTGCCAGCAGCCGACGGACAGGGAGCACAGATACGCAGTATTTT.

This clonotype was counted between two and nine times. The J gene is TRBJ1-5, the V gene TRBV2, with D perhaps TRBD1 (6 bases). CDR1 is SNHLY, CDR2 FYNNEI, per germline. V was cut by 7 bases and J by 2 bases, with 15 bases left in between. The CDR3 extends over 15 amino acids. The CDR3 DNA follows: TGTGCCAGCAAAGAACAGGGTGGCGGCAATCAGCCCCAGCATTTT. Translated, it gives CASKEQGGGNQPQHF.